The 27 T cell receptor beta chains below all came from one sample that was sequenced in a study of regulatory T cells in long-lasting Graves disease. CDR3-region Arm-PCR and iRepertoire HTBI primers produced the TCR beta libraries. TCRdb fed the multiplex PCR reads into MiXCR, producing one record per CDR3 protein. The data show roughly 400,000 distinct CDR3 sequences, with approximately 16% seen just once and approximately 8% held by the top ten. Time point specified: newly diagnosed GD, antithyroid drugs for less than 3 months. Following extraction of RNA from PBMCs, that RNA was used to make the TCR library. This sample was also put to use in a study of T cells in Graves' hyperthyroidism and ophthalmopathy.

This sample comprised peripheral blood mononuclear cells (PBMCs), obtained at new diagnosis, from a patient treated with antithyroid drugs. All receptors come from a woman aged 40 to 50 with Graves disease.

This clonotype was recorded a few times. A much larger clone differs by one base, so this may be a read error. The genes are TRBV30 and TRBJ1-5; 7 bases map to TRBD1. CDR1 is GTSNPN and CDR2 is SVGIG in the germline V gene (reference sequence). The CDR3 loop spans 13 amino acids. V shed 3 bases, J shed 3 bases, and the junction held 2 bases outside the gene matches. The CDR3 spells CAWRGQFNQPQHF. The CDR3 region has the DNA TGTGCCTGGAGGGGACAGTTCAATCAGCCCCAGCATTTT.

This clonotype was counted many times. This chain uses TRBV12-3 or TRBV12-4 with TRBJ1-5, with 9 bases identical to TRBD1. Unmatched junction bases numbered 4, after V lost 5 bases and J lost 5 bases. The CDR3 spans 14 residues. The CDR3 sequence is CASSRTGDYQPQHF. The CDR3 region has the DNA TGTGCCAGCAGTCGGACAGGGGATTATCAGCCCCAGCATTTT.

Ten or more counts support this clonotype. This chain connects TRBV7-9 to TRBJ2-5; D is perhaps TRBD1 (6 bases). Per the germline V gene, CDR1 is SEHNR and CDR2 is FQNEAQ (reference sequence). CDR3 length: 15 amino acids. V was cut by 5 bases and J by 5 bases, with 18 bases left in between. In nucleotides, the CDR3 is TGTGCCAGCAGCCGCGGCCAGGGGCTCGGGGAGACCCAGTACTTC. Its protein product is CASSRGQGLGETQYF.

Many counts were recorded for this clonotype. V gene TRBV12-3 or TRBV12-4 combines with J gene TRBJ1-4; D gene unclear. The CDR3 length is 12 residues. V was trimmed by 5 bases and J by 8 bases, leaving 9 bases between them. CDR3 in amino acids: CASSGPGEKLFF. Here the CDR3 DNA reads TGTGCCAGCAGTGGACCCGGGGAAAAACTGTTTTTT.

This clonotype was found many times. The chain recombines TRBV29-1 with TRBJ1-2, with 7 bases aligning to TRBD1. Germline V gene data show CDR1 as SQVTM and CDR2 as ANQGSEA. V lost 0 bases and J lost 3; bases outside the gene matches: 13. The CDR3 covers 17 residues. The CDR3 region has the DNA TGCAGCGTTGAAGACGCAGGGGGTCCGGGGGCGGACTATGGCTACACCTTC. It is translated as CSVEDAGGPGADYGYTF.

This clonotype was seen only once. The rearrangement joins TRBV3-1 to TRBJ2-3; 11 bases agree with TRBD2. CDR1 and CDR2 (germline): LGHDT, YNNKEL (reference sequence). Trimming at V came to 4 bases and at J to 6 bases, leaving 9 bases not matched to a gene. The CDR3 has 16 residues. CDR3 nucleotide sequence: TGTGCCAGCAGCCCCTCCCTAGCGGGAGGTCGCGATACGCAGTATTTT. The encoded protein is CASSPSLAGGRDTQYF.

This chain connects TRBV11-3 to TRBJ1-1, with a weak D call TRBD1 (6 bases). This CDR3 has 13 amino acids. V gave up 6 bases and J gave up 4 bases, with 12 bases separating them. Germline CDR1 SGHNT, CDR2 YENEEA. The CDR3 nucleotides are TGTGCCAGCAGAAAGACAGGCTCCACTGAAGCTTTCTTT. This translates into CASRKTGSTEAFF.

Turning to this clonotype: It is likely a read error: a sequence one base away is far more abundant. V gene TRBV11-2 combines with J gene TRBJ2-1; D is possibly TRBD2 (6 bases). CDR3 size: 15 residues. Trimming took 5 bases from V and 5 from J, leaving 16 bases between them. CDR1 SGHAT and CDR2 FQNNGV come from the germline V gene. CDR3 nucleotide sequence: TGTGCCAGCAGCCTAGGGGCTAGCGAACACAATGAGCAGTTCTTC. Protein sequence: CASSLGASEHNEQFF.

This clonotype was counted ten times or more. V gene TRBV2 combines with J gene TRBJ2-2; 8 nucleotides match TRBD2. Trimming at V came to 2 bases and at J to 5 bases, leaving 4 bases not matched to a gene. The germline V gene has CDR1 SNHLY and CDR2 FYNNEI. The length of the CDR3 is 15 residues. In DNA form, the CDR3 reads TGTGCCAGCAGTGAACCGGCGGGAGGTACCGGGGAGCTGTTTTTT. It codes for CASSEPAGGTGELFF.

At least ten counts were recorded for this clonotype. The chain couples TRBV7-3 to TRBJ2-3; TRBD2 aligns across 8 bases. Trimming cost V 1 base and J 5 bases; bases outside gene matches: 5. This CDR3 contains 15 residues. Germline V gene lookup returns CDR1 SGHTA and CDR2 FQGTGA. The CDR3 spells CASSLNGRAGDTQYF. The CDR3 coding sequence is TGTGCCAGCAGCTTAAACGGGAGGGCCGGAGATACGCAGTATTTT.

This clonotype was detected ten times or more. The chain recombines TRBV28 with TRBJ2-3; 9 bases line up with TRBD1. Germline assignment: CDR1 MDHEN and CDR2 SYDVKM. The V segment lost 4 bases and the J segment 4 bases; nucleotides outside the gene matches: 9. The CDR3 spans 16 residues. The CDR3 loop is CASSSHRGRVADTQYF. In nucleotides, the CDR3 is TGTGCCAGCAGTTCCCACAGGGGGCGGGTGGCAGATACGCAGTATTTT.

This clonotype was seen repeatedly, ten times or more. This rearrangement joins TRBV10-2 to TRBJ1-1; D is possibly TRBD1 (6 bases). V lost 3 bases, J lost 3 bases, and 14 bases lay in between. This CDR3 comprises 15 residues. From germline, CDR1 is WSHSY and CDR2 SAAADI. CDR3 in DNA: TGCGCCAGCAGTGATCCGACAGGATCACACACTGAAGCTTTCTTT. This codes for CASSDPTGSHTEAFF.

In its sample, this clonotype was seen many times. This rearrangement joins TRBV20-1 to TRBJ1-1; 8 nucleotides agree with TRBD1. V shed 0 bases and J 4 bases; nucleotides not matched to a gene: 7. CDR1 is DFQATT, CDR2 SNEGSKA, per germline (reference sequence). This CDR3 is 15 amino acids long. CDR3 sequence: CSARDPRQGTTEAFF. In DNA form, the CDR3 reads TGCAGTGCTAGAGATCCTAGACAGGGGACCACTGAAGCTTTCTTT.

This clonotype was counted at least ten times. The chain joins TRBV28 to TRBJ1-1; D may be TRBD1 (5 bases). The CDR3 length is 14 residues. The V and J ends lost 8 bases and 0 bases respectively, with 13 bases between them. From germline, CDR1 is MDHEN and CDR2 SYDVKM. The CDR3 DNA is TGTGCCAGCTCCTCAGGGAGGATGAACACTGAAGCTTTCTTT. Amino acids: CASSSGRMNTEAFF.

This clonotype was detected ten times or more. The chain has TRBV12-3 or TRBV12-4 and TRBJ2-1; 8 bases map to TRBD1. The ends lost 6 bases at V and 8 bases at J; junction bases unmatched: 9. The CDR3 loop spans 14 amino acids. CDR3 amino acids: CASSPTGVGDEQFF. The CDR3 DNA follows: TGTGCCAGCAGCCCGACAGGGGTCGGGGATGAGCAGTTCTTC.

The chain carries TRBV20-1 and TRBJ1-6, with 8 bases matching TRBD1. CDR1 is DFQATT and CDR2 is SNEGSKA in the germline V gene (reference sequence). Unmatched junction bases numbered 11, after V lost 0 bases and J lost 7 bases. This CDR3 has 17 residues. The CDR3 sequence: CSARDLRRQGQNSPLHF. CDR3 in DNA: TGCAGTGCTAGAGACCTCCGGAGACAGGGGCAAAATTCACCCCTCCACTTT.

This clonotype was picked up many times. The chain recombines TRBV3-1 with TRBJ1-3, with D perhaps TRBD1 (6 bases). Germline V lookup: CDR1 LGHDT, CDR2 YNNKEL (reference sequence). The CDR3 loop spans 15 amino acids. Trimming removed 0 bases from V and 8 bases from J, with 14 bases in between. CDR3 DNA sequence: TGTGCCAGCAGCCAAGATTGGACAGTGGGAGACACCATATATTTT. Encoded protein: CASSQDWTVGDTIYF.

This clonotype was observed a handful of times. A clone one base away is much larger, so this may be a read error. Because the CDR3 is missing its conserved closing phenylalanine or tryptophan, this is likely a read error. The CDR3 nucleotides read TGTGCCAGCAGTTCCGCGATCCTCACAGATACGCAGTATCTT. Translation gives CASSSAILTDTQYL. The chain employs TRBV28 and TRBJ2-3; D unresolved. The CDR3 contains 14 residues. The germline CDR1 and CDR2 sequences are MDHEN and SYDVKM. With 4 bases removed from V and 2 bases from J, the gap between germline ends came to 10 bases.

The V call is TRBV29-1, the J call TRBJ2-1; a weak D match, TRBD2 (6 bases). The V end lost 6 bases, the J end lost 8 bases, and 26 bases lay between the germline ends. The germline V gene has CDR1 SQVTM and CDR2 ANQGSEA. The CDR3 runs 16 residues. The CDR3 region has the DNA TGCAGCGTCGCCCAACCCCTTGGCGGGATGGGTGATGAGCAGTTCTTC. Its protein product is CSVAQPLGGMGDEQFF.

This clonotype was seen only a few times. The J gene is TRBJ1-1, the V gene TRBV3-1; D is possibly TRBD1 (5 bases). The germline V gene has CDR1 LGHDT and CDR2 YNNKEL (reference sequence). CDR3 length: 14 residues. Trimming shortened V by 5 bases and J by 0 bases, and 10 bases separated the two germline ends. CDR3 nucleotides: TGTGCCAGCAGCTCTAGGGGATTGAACACTGAAGCTTTCTTT. Its protein is CASSSRGLNTEAFF.

This clonotype was seen more than once but under ten times. The genes are TRBV18 and TRBJ2-1, with 9 bases matching TRBD1. The CDR3 runs 16 residues. Per germline, CDR1 KGHSH and CDR2 LQKENI. Unmatched junction bases numbered 4, after V lost 1 base and J lost 3 bases. This CDR3 reads CASSPRGQGGYNEQFF. Here the CDR3 DNA reads TGTGCCAGCTCACCACGGGGACAGGGCGGCTACAATGAGCAGTTCTTC.

This clonotype occurred many times. The CDR3 DNA is TGTGCCAGCAGGAGATCCGGGGGCTACGAGCAGTACTTC. Its protein product is CASRRSGGYEQYF. The J gene is TRBJ2-7, the V gene TRBV28, with D perhaps matching TRBD2 (6 bases). The CDR3 has 13 residues. V gave up 6 bases and J gave up 3 bases, with 12 bases separating them. The germline gives CDR1 MDHEN, CDR2 SYDVKM.

This clonotype was seen repeatedly, ten times or more. V gene TRBV27 combines with J gene TRBJ1-1; 7 bases are a match to TRBD1. CDR3 length: 15 amino acids. Germline values: CDR1 MNHEY, CDR2 SMNVEV (reference sequence). Unmatched junction bases numbered 3, after V lost 1 base and J lost 1 base. The CDR3 region has the DNA TGTGCCAGCAGTTTATTTGGGACAGCGAACACTGAAGCTTTCTTT. This gives the protein CASSLFGTANTEAFF.

This clonotype was found many times. The chain is built from TRBV7-2 and TRBJ2-5; TRBD1 agrees at 9 bases. In germline, CDR1 is SGHTA, CDR2 FQGNSA. J was trimmed by 5 bases and V by 5 bases; bases with no gene match: 9. The CDR3 spans 15 residues. The CDR3 protein is CASSKQQGAGETQYF. CDR3 nucleotide sequence: TGTGCCAGCAGCAAACAACAGGGGGCAGGGGAGACCCAGTACTTC.

The chain joins TRBV2 to TRBJ1-5, with unresolved D. The germline V and J ends were trimmed by 6 bases and 2 bases, with 11 bases remaining between them. CDR1 is SNHLY and CDR2 is FYNNEI in the germline V gene. The CDR3 totals 14 residues. In nucleotides, the CDR3 is TGTGCCAGCAGCGAAATGCGGGGCAATCAGCCCCAGCATTTT. Translated: CASSEMRGNQPQHF.

This clonotype was recorded a few times. The gene calls are TRBV28 and TRBJ2-3, with 9 nucleotides matching TRBD2. The CDR3 consists of 14 residues. The germline CDR1 and CDR2 sequences are MDHEN and SYDVKM. V was pared by 6 bases and J by 4 bases, with 5 bases of the junction left unmatched. CDR3 bases: TGTGCCAGCAGACCTAGCGGGATCGCAGATACGCAGTATTTT. Translating gives CASRPSGIADTQYF.

The chain couples TRBV10-3 to TRBJ2-1; unclear D gene. This CDR3 contains 12 residues. V lost 0 bases, J lost 8 bases, and 5 bases lay in between. In germline, CDR1 is ENHRY, CDR2 SYGVKD. The CDR3 nucleotides read TGTGCCATCAGTGAGTCTCTGGATGAGCAGTTCTTC. Translating gives CAISESLDEQFF.